This T cell receptor (beta chain) is drawn from a study of T cells in Graves' hyperthyroidism and ophthalmopathy. RNA transcripts gave rise to amplified TCR beta CDR3 regions. RT-PCR in the first round (using the HTBI primer set) targeted the TCR CDR3. TCRdb re-derived calls from the multiplex PCR reads in MiXCR, one entry per CDR3 protein. Counted here are hundreds of thousands of distinct CDR3 sequences, 14% to 15% occurring once; the ten biggest clones make up over 3.5%. This clonotype was counted ten times or more. The CDR3 runs 14 residues. CDR1 is ENHRY and CDR2 is SYGVKD in the germline V gene. V was clipped by 7 bases and J by 1 base; unmatched bases: 6.

The chain couples TRBV10-3 to TRBJ2-5, with 7 bases that match TRBD1. The sequenced material came from blood. The sequence came from a woman aged 40 to 55 with Graves' ophthalmopathy. CDR3 DNA sequence: TGTGCCATCAACCGACAGGGAATCCAAGAGACCCAGTACTTC. This sequence encodes CAINRQGIQETQYF.